This is a list of T cell receptor beta chains from one sample in a study of Tregs in tolerant kidney transplant recipients. Sequencing was performed with immunoSEQ multiplex PCR; in TCRdb, only in-frame clones are kept and a portion is missing. The sample lists about 64,000 clones, about 90% seen once, with 3.5% to 4% in the top ten. Sequencing used CD4+ T cells from blood (PBMCs), obtained 6 months after the transplant. All receptors come from a human patient who received a combined kidney and bone marrow transplant. Some T cells may be supplied by the graft donor. Both conserved end residues are part of each CDR3. The D gene is left open where the match is weak. Size is stated for part of the rows, as once, few or many counts, or as a class when the clone is expanded.

j_call v_call clone_size d_call cdr3_nt cdr3_aa
TRBJ2-2 TRBV19 - TRBD1 TGTGCCAGCCGGACAGGGGTGAGCACCGGGGAGCTGTTTTTT CASRTGVSTGELFF
TRBJ1-2 TRBV5-5 - - TGTGCCAGCAGCAGGACCCGACAGCAAACTAACTATGGCTACACCTTC CASSRTRQQTNYGYTF
TRBJ2-7 TRBV4-2 - TRBD2 TGTGCCAGCAGCCCTCGTAGCGGGGCCGACTACGAGCAGTACTTC CASSPRSGADYEQYF
TRBJ2-3 TRBV29-1 - TRBD1 TGCAGCGTTGGAAAACCGGGACAGGGGACAGATACGCAGTATTTT CSVGKPGQGTDTQYF
TRBJ2-1 TRBV25-1 - - TGTGCCAGCAGTGAATATTCTAATGAGCAGTTCTTC CASSEYSNEQFF
TRBJ2-7 TRBV18 - TRBD1 TGTGCCAGCTCACCAAACAGGGGGGACGAGCAGTACTTC CASSPNRGDEQYF
TRBJ2-1 TRBV11-3 - TRBD1 TGTGCCAGCAGCATGGACAGGGCCAATGAGCAGTTCTTC CASSMDRANEQFF
TRBJ2-5 TRBV10-3 - - TGTGCCATCGGCGGGCGCCTCCAAGAGACCCAGTACTTC CAIGGRLQETQYF
TRBJ2-2 TRBV6-1 once - TGTGCCAGCAGAGAAAGTGGCGGGACCGGGGAGCTGTTTTTT CASRESGGTGELFF
TRBJ2-1 TRBV19 - TRBD2 TGTGCCAGTAGTATAGCTAGCGGGAGACAGAATGAGCAGTTCTTC CASSIASGRQNEQFF
TRBJ2-5 TRBV9 - TRBD2 TGTGCCAGCAGCGCGGCGGGGGGCTGGGAGACCCAGTACTTC CASSAAGGWETQYF
TRBJ1-1 TRBV7-2 - - TGTGCCAGCAGCTTAGATAGATGGAACACTGAAGCTTTCTTT CASSLDRWNTEAFF
TRBJ2-1 TRBV4-1 - TRBD2 TGCGCCAGCAGCCAAGACTCAGGTAGCGGGAGCTATGAGCAGTTCTTC CASSQDSGSGSYEQFF
TRBJ2-7 TRBV4-3 - TRBD1 TGCGCCAGCAGCCAAATACAGGGGCCCTACGAGCAGTACTTC CASSQIQGPYEQYF
TRBJ2-1 TRBV14 once TRBD2 TGTGCCAGCAGCGTTAGCGGGGGGCTTTACAATGAGCAGTTCTTC CASSVSGGLYNEQFF
TRBJ1-2 TRBV5-4 - - TGTGCCAGCAGCCTAACGGGACATACGATCTATGGCTACACCTTC CASSLTGHTIYGYTF
TRBJ1-1 TRBV6-1 - TRBD1 TGTGCCAGCTTGTTAGGACAGGGGGGCACTGAAGCTTTCTTT CASLLGQGGTEAFF
TRBJ1-1 TRBV15 - - TGTGCCACCAGCTCAACGACAGTCGACACTGAAGCTTTCTTT CATSSTTVDTEAFF
TRBJ1-2 TRBV5-5 - TRBD1 TGTGCCAGCAGCTTGGCGGGGACAGGAGTAAATGGCTACACCTTC CASSLAGTGVNGYTF
TRBJ1-6 TRBV4-3 - - TGCGCCAGCAGCCAACTACAGATCAGGTTCTCCTATAATTCCCCCCTCCACTTT CASSQLQIRFSYNSPLHF
TRBJ2-5 TRBV5-1 - TRBD2 TGCGCCAGCAGCTTGGCCTTTATAGGACTAGCGGCCCAAGAGACCCAGTACTTC CASSLAFIGLAAQETQYF
TRBJ2-1 TRBV10-3 once TRBD2 TGTGCCACTACTAGCGGTCTAAATGAGCAGTTCTTC CATTSGLNEQFF
TRBJ2-1 TRBV5-6 - TRBD2 TGTGCCAGCAGCTTGGCGACTAGCGGGGGGGCCGATGAGCAGTTCTTC CASSLATSGGADEQFF
TRBJ2-1 TRBV5-4 - TRBD1 TGTGCCAGCCCAGCGACAGGGCCGGAGGTGGAGCAAAATGAGCAGTTCTTC CASPATGPEVEQNEQFF
TRBJ2-7 TRBV7-8 - - TGTGCCAGCAGCAGTAGGGGAGGGGGTTACTACGAGCAGTACTTC CASSSRGGGYYEQYF
TRBJ2-7 TRBV27 once TRBD1 TGTGCCAGCAGTTCCCGCCCTCAGGGGGCGGCGGAGCAGTACTTC CASSSRPQGAAEQYF
TRBJ1-1 TRBV5-1 - TRBD1 TGCGCCAGCAGCACGGGACAGGGGTACACTGAAGCTTTCTTT CASSTGQGYTEAFF
TRBJ2-3 TRBV30 - TRBD1 TGTGCCTGGAGTGTCCCCTTTACAGGGGGGACAGATACGCAGTATTTT CAWSVPFTGGTDTQYF
TRBJ2-3 TRBV6-5 - TRBD2 TGTGCCAGCATGGGACTAGCGGGAGCTGATACGCAGTATTTT CASMGLAGADTQYF
TRBJ2-1 TRBV5-1 - TRBD2 TGCGCCAGCAGCGTACTAGCGGGGGAGCAGTTCTTC CASSVLAGEQFF
TRBJ2-3 TRBV11-3 - TRBD2 TGTGCCAGCAGCTTAGAGGGGACTACCCTACGGGCGCAGTATTTT CASSLEGTTLRAQYF